This TCR beta chain was profiled in a study of blood T cell repertoires in COVID-19. Whole-study context: Specimens from acute and convalescent COVID-19 originated in the United States, Italy and Spain. PBMCs, B-cell-depleted T cells, or T cells provided the cDNA or gDNA that made up the material.

Participant age was roughly 18 to 100 years, and participants resided in fewer than 30 US areas. Per the authors' pipeline: Reference gene primer amplification yielded estimated nucleated cell counts. Sequencing was performed with immunoSEQ multiplex PCR; in TCRdb, only in-frame clones are kept and a portion is missing. V, J and clone size are those of that table, while D and trimming were read from the DNA. The sample holds around 130,000 clones, 84% seen once. The germline V gene encodes CDR1 LGHDT and CDR2 YNNKEL (reference sequence). CDR3 size: 16 residues. J gave up 6 bases and V 6 bases, and 9 bases lay outside the gene matches.

The V gene is TRBV3-1 (or the pseudogene TRBV3-2), the J gene TRBJ2-1; 12 bases agree with TRBD2. This TCR was sampled from a man aged 40-49 years with acute COVID-19. The specimen sequenced was PBMCs or T cells enriched from blood (not recorded which). The chain's CDR3 is CASSITSGGPGNEQFF. CDR3 sequence (DNA): TGTGCCAGCAGTATCACTAGCGGGGGGCCGGGCAATGAGCAGTTCTTC.